This is a list of T cell receptor beta chains from one sample in a study of cytomegalovirus exposure and HLA in healthy donors. Assay: immunoSEQ multiplex PCR; the TCRdb copy retains only in-frame clones and omits some. This sample's table reports more than 45,000 clones. Material: PBMCs. The receptors come from a woman aged 55-70 years in good health and CMV-seropositive. Both conserved end residues are part of each CDR3. The order of the fields is J gene, V gene, CDR3 length, D gene, CDR3 DNA, CDR3 protein. D genes are given only for firm matches.

TRBJ2-7 TRBV18 13 NA TGTGCCAGCTCACCACCAGGGGTGGGCGAGCAGTACTTC CASSPPGVGEQYF
TRBJ2-3 TRBV4-1 18 TRBD2 TGCGCCAGCAGCCAAGATAGGGCTAGCGGGGGGCTGGGCGGTACGCAGTATTTT CASSQDRASGGLGGTQYF
TRBJ1-4 TRBV5-1 15 NA TGCGCCAGCAGCTTGGTTGCAGGGGCTAATGAAAAACTGTTTTTT CASSLVAGANEKLFF
TRBJ1-2 TRBV7-2 14 TRBD1 TGTGCCAGCAGCCGGACCGGGACAGGGGACGGCTACACCTTC CASSRTGTGDGYTF
TRBJ1-1 TRBV25-1 17 TRBD1 TGTGCCAGCAGTGGGAGGGACAGGCTACACATGAACACTGAAGCTTTCTTT CASSGRDRLHMNTEAFF
TRBJ2-3 TRBV5-1 17 NA TGCGCCAGCAGCTTTATCTCTAGGACAGACGGCACAGATAAGCAGTATTTT CASSFISRTDGTDKQYF
TRBJ1-2 TRBV6-1 17 NA TGTGCCAGCAGTGACGGGCTAGGTGGCGCAGGGGCCTATGGCTACACCTTC CASSDGLGGAGAYGYTF
TRBJ2-2 TRBV5-6 13 NA TGTGCCAGCAGCAGGACAGACACCGGGGAGCTGTTTTTT CASSRTDTGELFF
TRBJ2-7 TRBV7-6 12 NA TGTGCCAGCAGCTTGGGGGACAACGAGCAGTACTTC CASSLGDNEQYF
TRBJ1-2 TRBV6-6 15 TRBD1 TGTGCCAGCAGTGGCCGACAGGGAAGAGAGAATGGCTACACCTTC CASSGRQGRENGYTF
TRBJ2-2 TRBV7-8 17 NA TGTGCCAGCAGCTTTACAGCTTCGTCGGCGAACACCGGGGAGCTGTTTTTT CASSFTASSANTGELFF
TRBJ1-1 TRBV5-1 14 TRBD1 TGCGCCAGCAGCTCCCGGGACAGGGGTAATGAAGCTTTCTTT CASSSRDRGNEAFF
TRBJ2-5 TRBV7-2 15 TRBD1 TGTGCCAGCAGCAGAGAGACAGGGGAGCAAGAGACCCAGTACTTC CASSRETGEQETQYF
TRBJ2-2 TRBV11-2 14 NA TGTGCCAGCAGGTGGGAGATGAGCACCGGGGAGCTGTTTTTT CASRWEMSTGELFF